This paragraph covers one T cell receptor (beta chain) sequence. The data are from a study of T cells in Graves' hyperthyroidism and ophthalmopathy. Patients with uncontrolled infections, other autoimmune diseases, pregnancy or lactation were excluded. For the diagnoses, clinical symptoms, serum thyroxine and TRAb, thyroid ultrasound and orbital computed tomography were used. The source of the PBMCs was over 8.5 ml of fresh peripheral blood. The CDR3 has 15 amino acids. The germline gives CDR1 MDHEN, CDR2 SYDVKM. Deletions cut 5 bases from V and 0 bases from J, with 14 bases between. Amplification targeted TCR beta CDR3 regions from RNA transcripts. The HTBI primer set served for first-round RT-PCR of the TCR CDR3. TCRdb called the multiplex PCR reads again in MiXCR, with one record for every CDR3 protein. Of more than 300,000 distinct CDR3 sequences listed, roughly 17% were seen once; the top ten hold approximately 35%.

The specimen sequenced was blood. This clonotype was sampled from a woman under 40 with Graves' hyperthyroidism that later progressed to Graves' ophthalmopathy. V usage is TRBV28 and J usage is TRBJ2-7; a weak D match, TRBD1 (5 bases). This CDR3 reads CASSTRAPSSYEQYF. The CDR3 nucleotides read TGTGCCAGCAGTACCAGGGCCCCAAGCTCCTACGAGCAGTACTTC.